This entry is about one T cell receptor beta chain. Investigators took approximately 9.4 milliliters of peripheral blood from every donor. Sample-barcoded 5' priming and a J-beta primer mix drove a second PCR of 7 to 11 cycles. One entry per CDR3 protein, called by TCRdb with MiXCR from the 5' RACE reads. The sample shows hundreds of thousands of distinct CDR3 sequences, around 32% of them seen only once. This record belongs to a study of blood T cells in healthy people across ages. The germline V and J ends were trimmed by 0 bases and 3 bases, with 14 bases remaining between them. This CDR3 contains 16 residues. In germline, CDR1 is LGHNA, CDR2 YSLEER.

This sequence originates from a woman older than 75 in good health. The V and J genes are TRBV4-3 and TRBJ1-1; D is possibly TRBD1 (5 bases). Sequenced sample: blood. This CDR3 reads CASSQDHAGSYTEAFF. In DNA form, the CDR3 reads TGCGCCAGCAGCCAAGATCACGCAGGGAGCTACACTGAAGCTTTCTTT.